A single sample is the source of the 8 T cell receptor beta chains below, sequenced in a study of Graves' ophthalmopathy and Graves' hyperthyroidism. Scientists amplified the TCR beta CDR3 regions from RNA transcripts. The workflow started with a first-round RT-PCR run with HTBI primers and then moved on to a second-round multiplex PCR. TCRdb reprocessed the multiplex PCR reads via MiXCR and lists one record per CDR3 protein. Found here are 360,000 or so distinct CDR3 sequences, around 17% of them singletons; the top ten hold 1.5% to 2%. Sequenced sample: peripheral blood. The receptor set was obtained from a woman between 18 and 30 years old with Graves' ophthalmopathy.

This clonotype was recorded at least ten times. This chain connects TRBV30 to TRBJ1-1, with D hard to call. With 6 bases removed from V and 4 bases from J, the gap between germline ends came to 15 bases. From germline, CDR1 is GTSNPN and CDR2 SVGIG (reference sequence). CDR3 length: 13 residues. The CDR3 DNA follows: TGTGCCTGCCACCTCGGTAGGAGCACTGAAGCTTTCTTT. Translated: CACHLGRSTEAFF.

The CDR3, as DNA: TGTGCCAGCAGGCTATCCGCCGGACTCAGCTACACCTTC. Its protein product is CASRLSAGLSYTF. The chain is built from TRBV28 and TRBJ1-2; D is uncertain. The CDR3 is 13 residues long. The V gene lost 6 bases and the J gene lost 9 bases, with 17 bases spanning the gap. From germline, CDR1 is MDHEN and CDR2 SYDVKM.

This clonotype has at least ten counts. This rearrangement joins TRBV11-2 to TRBJ1-1; possible D gene TRBD1, 5 bases. CDR1 SGHAT and CDR2 FQNNGV come from the germline V gene. This CDR3 has 14 residues. Trimming left V 5 bases short and J 7 bases short, with 17 bases between. The CDR3 sequence: CASSVRWGGSEAFF. The CDR3 nucleotides read TGTGCCAGCAGCGTAAGGTGGGGGGGGAGTGAAGCTTTCTTT.

This clonotype was seen repeatedly, ten times or more. The genes are TRBV6-2 or TRBV6-3 and TRBJ2-7; D remains unclear. Looked up from germline, CDR1 is MNHEY and CDR2 is SVGEGT. This CDR3 is built from 12 residues. The V end lost 2 bases, the J end lost 4 bases, and 6 bases lay between the germline ends. CDR3 residues: CASSYEEYEQYF. The CDR3 coding sequence is TGTGCCAGCAGTTACGAGGAGTACGAGCAGTACTTC.

V and J are TRBV4-2 and TRBJ2-7; 11 positions match TRBD1. The V gene end was trimmed by 4 bases and the J gene end by 6 bases; junction bases not matched to a gene: 11. The CDR3 has 16 residues. Germline CDR1 and CDR2: LGHNA and YNFKEQ. The CDR3 reads CASSPGRPGTGGEQYF. The DNA for the CDR3 is TGTGCCAGCAGCCCAGGCCGCCCAGGGACAGGGGGCGAGCAGTACTTC.

This clonotype has more than one count but fewer than ten. The rearrangement links TRBV7-2 to TRBJ1-2, with D possibly matching TRBD1 (5 bases). The CDR3 has 12 amino acids. The V and J ends lost 2 bases and 8 bases respectively, with 9 bases between them. Germline V gives CDR1 SGHTA, CDR2 FQGNSA. CDR3 amino acids: CASSLRGRGYTF. The DNA for the CDR3 is TGTGCCAGCAGCTTAAGGGGTCGGGGCTACACCTTC.

This clonotype was counted at least ten times. V usage is TRBV28 and J usage is TRBJ1-5; a possible D gene is TRBD1 (5 bases). V lost 6 bases and J lost 6, with 9 bases in between. CDR1 is MDHEN and CDR2 is SYDVKM in the germline V gene. The CDR3 sequence is 12 residues long. CDR3 loop: CASSPGGQPQHF. The CDR3 bases are TGTGCCAGCAGCCCGGGGGGTCAGCCCCAGCATTTT.

In its sample, this clonotype was seen many times. V and J are TRBV6-2 or TRBV6-3 and TRBJ2-2; D is tentatively TRBD1 or TRBD2 (5 bases each). Trimming cost V 5 bases and J 1 base, with 14 bases left between them. Germline V lookup: CDR1 MNHEY, CDR2 SVGEGT. The CDR3 runs to 16 residues. The CDR3 DNA is TGTGCCAGCAGTCAACCGGGACCACTGAACACCGGGGAGCTGTTTTTT. It is translated as CASSQPGPLNTGELFF.